This T cell receptor (beta chain) appears in the sequencing data of a study of vaccination effects on CD4 cells after COVID-19 (dated by TCRdb to 2022 to 2024). With respect to the entire study: Across the study, the median time from the second dose to post-vaccine sampling was 72 days (range 14 to 241). In both COVID-19 convalescent patients and infection-naive vaccine recipients, the study compared SARS-CoV-2 spike-specific CD4+ TCR repertoires from before mRNA vaccination with those from after it. Altogether, some 10 COVID-19 convalescent patients and a few SARS-CoV-2-naive healthy vaccine recipients made up the full study. Cultures from other donors in the study were sequenced using the Oncomine TCR Beta short-read assay on an Illumina iSeq 100.

Regarding this clone: The target of this receptor is not known. Per-base quality was not reported, and no clone a single base away is much larger than it.

Study-wide findings and limitations: Among healthy vaccine recipients, nearly all vaccine-induced clones were SARS-CoV-2 mono-reactive, and just 1 of 255 was cross-reactive with common cold coronaviruses. The study was limited by a small number of convalescent patients, and early post-infection timepoints were lacking. At late post-vaccination timepoints, both infection-induced and vaccine-induced clones showed marked clonal contraction, consistent with waning T cell responses.

Libraries were built with the immunoSEQ multiplex PCR assay. DNA from the CD4+ T cells that had been cultured and isolated underwent TCR beta CDR3 sequencing. Per the original workflow: The analysis removed non-productive TCR sequences, trimmed reads to the CDR3 region, and retained only CDR3s that were 7 or more amino acids long. The MANAFEST web app was used to identify antigen-specific clonotypes by comparing expansion in peptide wells with expansion in reference cultures. To count as positive, a clone had to show expansion at FDR<0.05 compared with the reference and with all other wells, an odds ratio above 5, and a frequency above 0.1% in two replicate wells. A clonotype was called cross-reactive if it was significantly expanded both in SARS-CoV-2 spike wells and in at least one common cold coronavirus spike condition. CDR3 similarity was assessed by Levenshtein distance using the stringdist R package, and unrooted trees were constructed with ape in R 3.6.1. The table was pulled from immuneACCESS by TCRdb, which kept in-frame rearrangements only. Such tables lose some clones; where checked, under half of the loss comes from unresolved V genes, and the rest has no known cause. That table supplies the V and J calls and clone size; D and trimming were determined from the DNA. The sample includes around 30,000 clones, with about 74% observed a single time. The ten largest account for 17% of the sample.

To identify antigen-specific CD4+ T cell clonotypes by their expansion, the ViraFEST assay first stimulated PBMC with viral peptide pools and then applied TCR sequencing. After roughly 11 days of culture, CD4+ T cells were isolated with the EasySep CD4+ T cell isolation kit. Two doses of either the BNT162b2 or the mRNA-1273 mRNA SARS-CoV-2 vaccine were administered to participants. None of the healthy vaccine recipients had a prior SARS-CoV-2 infection, which was confirmed by nucleocapsid antibody tests that came back negative both before and after vaccination. Each well held some 1.9 million PBMC cultured in IMDM containing approximately 5% human AB serum, 8 to 10 IU/ml IL-2 and gentamicin, along with 8 to 10 ug/ml peptides. Half of the culture medium was replaced with fresh IL-2-containing medium on days 3 and 7. Unless noted otherwise, every peptide stimulation condition was grown in triplicate wells. Using Ficoll-Paque Plus gradient centrifugation, PBMC were separated from whole blood and then either used fresh or cryopreserved at -140C. The overlapping peptide pools covered the spike proteins of SARS-CoV-2 and of the common cold coronaviruses HCoV-NL63, HCoV-OC43 and HCoV-229E. The QIAamp micro DNA kit was used to extract genomic DNA from the cultured CD4+ T cells.

The sequencing here drew on CD4+ T cells from PBMCs cultured with HCoV-OC43 spike peptides, taken after COVID-19 vaccination. Reading the label with the study, this specimen's cell subset or site is: HCoV-OC43 spike overlapping peptide pool stimulation. This receptor was obtained from a human donor who received a COVID-19 vaccine.

The sequenced DNA is TGTGCCAGCAGTTCCCTTAGCGGGAGGGCCTTGGATGAGCAGTTCTTC. Its amino acids are CASSSLSGRALDEQFF. Here the chain combines TRBV6-5 and TRBJ2-1, and TRBD2 matches 11 of the central bases. The CDR3 goes from the cysteine to the phenylalanine over 16 residues. Only CDR3 DNA remains: 48 bases, in frame from the first base. The germline V gene gives CDR1 as MNHEY and CDR2 as SVGAGI. Trimming leaves V shorter by 4 bases and J shorter by 8 bases, with the junction holding 10 bases beyond the gene matches.